The subject of this entry is one TCR beta chain. The sample belongs to a study of blood T cell repertoires in COVID-19. The ends lost 11 bases at V and 7 bases at J; junction bases unmatched: 11. Germline V lookup: CDR1 ENHRY, CDR2 SYGVKD. This CDR3 contains 13 residues. In the original workflow: Nucleated cell number was recorded as an estimate derived from reference gene primer amplification. Generated by immunoSEQ multiplex PCR, the TCRdb table keeps only in-frame clones and is missing some. V and J calls and clone size are those listed in that table; D and trimming were worked out from the DNA. The sample includes approximately 250,000 clones, about 89% of them seen just once.

This TCR was sampled from a man aged 40-50 years with active or convalescent COVID-19. Material: peripheral blood. The V gene is TRBV10-3, the J gene TRBJ1-2; 9 nucleotides align to TRBD1. In DNA form, the CDR3 reads TGTGCCGGGACAGGGCGAGAGGAGTCTGGCTACACCTTC. Translated: CAGTGREESGYTF.